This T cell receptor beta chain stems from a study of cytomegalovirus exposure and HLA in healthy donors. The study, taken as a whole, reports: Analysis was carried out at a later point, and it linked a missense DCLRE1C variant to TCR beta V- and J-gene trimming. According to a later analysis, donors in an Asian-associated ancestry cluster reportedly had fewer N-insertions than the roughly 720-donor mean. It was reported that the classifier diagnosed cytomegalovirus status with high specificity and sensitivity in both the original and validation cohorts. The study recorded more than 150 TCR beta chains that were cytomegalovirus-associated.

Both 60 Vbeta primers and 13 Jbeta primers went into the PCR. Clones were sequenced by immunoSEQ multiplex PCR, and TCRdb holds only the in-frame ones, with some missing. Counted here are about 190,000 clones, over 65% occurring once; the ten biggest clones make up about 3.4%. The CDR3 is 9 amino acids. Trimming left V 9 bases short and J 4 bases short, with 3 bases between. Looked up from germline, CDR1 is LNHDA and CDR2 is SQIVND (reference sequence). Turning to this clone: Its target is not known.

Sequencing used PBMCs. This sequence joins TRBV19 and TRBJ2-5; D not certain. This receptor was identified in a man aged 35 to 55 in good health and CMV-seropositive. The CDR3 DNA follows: TGTGCCAGCGGAGAGACCCAGTACTTC. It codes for CASGETQYF.